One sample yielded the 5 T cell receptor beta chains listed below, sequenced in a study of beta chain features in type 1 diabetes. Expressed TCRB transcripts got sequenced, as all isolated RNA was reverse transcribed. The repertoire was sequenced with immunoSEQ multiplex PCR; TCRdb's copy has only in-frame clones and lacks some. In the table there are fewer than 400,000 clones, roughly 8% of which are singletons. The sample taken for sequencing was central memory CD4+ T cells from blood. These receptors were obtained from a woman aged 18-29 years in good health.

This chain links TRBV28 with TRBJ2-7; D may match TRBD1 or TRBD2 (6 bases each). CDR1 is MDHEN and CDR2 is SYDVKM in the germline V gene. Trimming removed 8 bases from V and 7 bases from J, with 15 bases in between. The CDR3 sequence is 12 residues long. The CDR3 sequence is CASRRGAREQYF. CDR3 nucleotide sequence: TGTGCCAGCCGGAGGGGGGCGAGGGAGCAGTACTTC.

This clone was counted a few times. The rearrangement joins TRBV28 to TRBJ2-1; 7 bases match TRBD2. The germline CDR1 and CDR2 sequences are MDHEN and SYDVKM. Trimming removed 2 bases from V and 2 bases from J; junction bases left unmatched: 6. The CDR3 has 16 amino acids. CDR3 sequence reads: CASSLVASGTYNEQFF. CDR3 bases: TGTGCCAGCAGTTTAGTCGCTAGCGGAACCTACAATGAGCAGTTCTTC.

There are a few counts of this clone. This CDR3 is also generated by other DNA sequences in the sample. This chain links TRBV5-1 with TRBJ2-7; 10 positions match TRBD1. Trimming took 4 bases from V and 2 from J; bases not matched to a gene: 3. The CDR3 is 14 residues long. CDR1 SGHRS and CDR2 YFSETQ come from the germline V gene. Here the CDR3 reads CASSPGQGAYEQYF. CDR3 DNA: TGCGCCAGCAGCCCTGGACAGGGGGCCTACGAGCAGTACTTC.

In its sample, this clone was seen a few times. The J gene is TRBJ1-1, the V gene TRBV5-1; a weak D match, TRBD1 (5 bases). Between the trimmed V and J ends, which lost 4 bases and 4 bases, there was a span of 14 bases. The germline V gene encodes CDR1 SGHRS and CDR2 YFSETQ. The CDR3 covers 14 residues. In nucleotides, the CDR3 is TGCGCCAGCAGCCCCACAGGTTTACGCACTGAAGCTTTCTTT. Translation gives CASSPTGLRTEAFF.

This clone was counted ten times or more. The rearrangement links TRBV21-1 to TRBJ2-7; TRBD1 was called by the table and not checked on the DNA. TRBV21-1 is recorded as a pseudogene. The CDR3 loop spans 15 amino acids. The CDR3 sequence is CASRSATGGAYEQYF. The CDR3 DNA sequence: TGTGCCAGCAGATCCGCGACAGGGGGCGCGTACGAGCAGTACTTC.